These 5 T cell receptor beta chains were sequenced from one sample in a study of beta chain features in type 1 diabetes. Whole-study findings and limits: TCRB CDR3s from Type 1 diabetes patients were moderately but significantly shorter in all four CD4+ subsets.

No cognate antigen is known for these TCRs. Every bit of the isolated RNA underwent reverse transcription, so sequencing read expressed TCRB transcripts. The assay was immunoSEQ multiplex PCR, and TCRdb's table has in-frame clones only and misses some. The sample holds a few hundred thousand clones, around 24% seen once. Sequencing was performed on naive CD4+ T cells from blood. The receptors here all came from a woman in her thirties with type 1 diabetes.

This clone was counted between two and nine times. This chain uses TRBV5-4 with TRBJ2-3; D not resolved. Between the trimmed V and J ends, which lost 1 base and 5 bases, there was a span of 8 bases. The CDR3 covers 13 residues. Germline assignment: CDR1 SGHNT and CDR2 YYREEE (reference sequence). In DNA form, the CDR3 reads TGTGCCAGCAGCTTGTCAGCAGGAGATACGCAGTATTTT. Translation: CASSLSAGDTQYF. Together with reference TRBV5-4 and TRBJ2-3, the CDR3 gives the full variable domain: ETGVTQSPTHLIKTRGQQVTLRCSSQSGHNTVSWYQQALGQGPQFIFQYYREEENGRGNFPPRFSGLQFPNYSSELNVNALELDDSALYLCASSLSAGDTQYFGPGTRLTVL.

The chain couples TRBV5-6 to TRBJ1-2; the D is unclear. This CDR3 is built from 15 residues. V was cut by 2 bases and J by 2 bases, with 13 bases left in between. Germline CDR1 is SGHDT and CDR2 is YYEEEE. CDR3 in amino acids: CASSFRPEDNYGYTF. The CDR3 DNA is TGTGCCAGCAGCTTTCGGCCGGAGGACAACTATGGCTACACCTTC.

This sequence joins TRBV15 and TRBJ2-1; TRBD2 matches at 13 bases. CDR1 is LNHNV, CDR2 YYDKDF, per germline (reference sequence). This CDR3 has 15 amino acids. V gave up 5 bases and J gave up 5 bases; unmatched junction bases: 3. The CDR3 DNA reads TGTGCCACCAGCCGCGGGACTAGCGGGGACAATGAGCAGTTCTTC. Translated, it gives CATSRGTSGDNEQFF.

The rearrangement uses TRBV4-1 and TRBJ2-4, with TRBD1 matching over 9 bases. Germline assignment: CDR1 MGHRA and CDR2 YSYEKL. V trimming: 0 bases; J trimming: 4 bases; junction bases outside the gene matches: 10. The CDR3 length is 18 residues. CDR3 sequence: CASSQDPSVQGAKNIQYF. The CDR3 nucleotides read TGCGCCAGCAGCCAAGACCCGTCGGTACAGGGGGCAAAAAACATTCAGTACTTC.

This clone was observed a few times. The chain has TRBV5-1 and TRBJ2-3, with 7 bases identical to TRBD2. The CDR3 has 16 residues. Per the germline V gene, CDR1 is SGHRS and CDR2 is YFSETQ. Trimming removed 0 bases from V and 2 bases from J; junction bases left unmatched: 6. CDR3 DNA: TGCGCCAGCAGCTTGGCAGCGGGATCTGTCACAGATACGCAGTATTTT. Translating gives CASSLAAGSVTDTQYF.